Listed here are 21 T cell receptor beta chains from one sample, sequenced in a study of blood T cell repertoires in COVID-19 (dated by TCRdb to 2019 to 2021). The library came from the immunoSEQ multiplex PCR assay. TCRdb carries this immuneACCESS record with in-frame sequences only. Its versions omit some clonotypes, under half of them owing to an unresolved V gene in the studies checked, with the rest unexplained. The sample table holds over 150,000 clones, of which approximately 81% were seen once. Jointly, the top ten make up 0.8% to 1.2% of the sample. The sequencing input was peripheral blood. The source is a man between 40 and 49 years old with acute or convalescent COVID-19.

The chain combines TRBV7-3 with TRBJ1-1; D is unclear. This CDR3 region has 14 residues. V was shortened by 1 base and J by 0 bases, with 6 bases between the two germline ends. Germline CDR1 reads SGHTA; CDR2 reads FQGTGA. CDR3 in DNA: TGTGCCAGCAGCTTAATGCAGGTGAACACTGAAGCTTTCTTT. Amino acids: CASSLMQVNTEAFF.

Of note for this clone: Germline and junction disagree at one end, which may indicate a read error. The V call is TRBV5-1, the J call TRBJ1-3, with TRBD1 matching over 7 bases. This CDR3 comprises 14 residues. Per the germline V gene, CDR1 is SGHRS and CDR2 is YFSETQ. CDR3: CASSRDSSGNTIYF. The DNA of the CDR3 is TGCGCCAGCAGTCGGGACAGTTCTGGGAACACCATATATTTT.

This clone was picked up a small number of times. V and J are TRBV19 and TRBJ2-7; tentative D call: TRBD2 (7 bases). Germline V gene sequence: CDR1 LNHDA, CDR2 SQIVND (reference sequence). The CDR3 contains 16 residues. With 3 bases removed from V and 3 bases from J, the gap between germline ends came to 18 bases. For the CDR3, the DNA is TGTGCCAGTAGTATTTACGGGGGGCGCGGATTCTACGAGCAGTACTTC. Protein sequence: CASSIYGGRGFYEQYF.

The J gene is TRBJ1-3, the V gene TRBV10-3, with a weak D call TRBD1 (6 bases). There are 15 residues in the CDR3. Germline CDR1 and CDR2: ENHRY and SYGVKD. V lost 0 bases to trimming and J lost 4 bases, with 10 bases between them. CDR3 residues: CAISESQGNGNTIYF. The CDR3 region has the DNA TGTGCCATCAGTGAGTCGCAGGGGAACGGAAACACCATATATTTT.

This rearrangement joins TRBV21-1 to TRBJ2-3; TRBD2 is the table's D call, not checked against the DNA. TRBV21-1 is given as a pseudogene. This CDR3 is built from 23 residues. The DNA for the CDR3 is TGTGCCAGCAGCAAAGATTTTCACGAGACTACCGAACAGAGACCCACTAGCACAGATACGCAGTATTTT. This encodes CASSKDFHETTEQRPTSTDTQYF.

This clone occurred a few times. The chain carries TRBV11-3 and TRBJ1-1; D might be TRBD1 (6 bases). The CDR3 consists of 13 residues. Looked up from germline, CDR1 is SGHNT and CDR2 is YENEEA. V dropped 5 bases and J dropped 8 bases, with 15 bases sitting between them. CDR3 residues: CASSPGGSGEAFF. In nucleotides, the CDR3 is TGTGCCAGCAGCCCTGGGGGCTCCGGGGAAGCTTTCTTT.

The gene calls are TRBV24-1 and TRBJ1-3; TRBD1 is a possible D gene (5 bases). The ends were cut back, 4 bases at V and 4 bases at J, with 13 bases in the middle. This CDR3 has 15 residues. Germline V gene lookup returns CDR1 KGHDR and CDR2 SFDVKD. The CDR3 protein is CATSDGRATGNTIYF. As DNA, the CDR3 is TGTGCCACCAGTGACGGCAGGGCCACGGGAAACACCATATATTTT.

The V call is TRBV27, the J call TRBJ1-6, with D uncertain. This CDR3 has 16 amino acids. The germline V gene encodes CDR1 MNHEY and CDR2 SMNVEV (reference sequence). Trimming removed 1 base from V and 0 bases from J, with 7 bases in between. The CDR3 reads CASSLLGSSYNSPLHF. CDR3 coding DNA: TGTGCCAGCAGTTTATTGGGGAGCTCCTATAATTCACCCCTCCACTTT.

The chain has TRBV25-1 and TRBJ1-6, with D perhaps matching TRBD1 (5 bases). Trimming removed 4 bases at V and 5 bases at J, with 12 bases between. The germline V gene encodes CDR1 MGHDK and CDR2 SYGVNS. There are 15 residues in the CDR3. The CDR3 bases are TGTGCCAGCAGTGTGGTGCAGGGTGATAATTCACCCCTCCACTTT. Its translation is CASSVVQGDNSPLHF.

The chain recombines TRBV9 with TRBJ2-7; 8 bases fit TRBD2. From germline, CDR1 is SGDLS and CDR2 YYNGEE. J gave up 0 bases and V 4 bases, and 9 bases lay outside the gene matches. The CDR3 covers 16 residues. CDR3 amino acids: CASSLTPGGDSYEQYF. CDR3 DNA: TGTGCCAGCAGCCTCACCCCCGGGGGGGACTCCTACGAGCAGTACTTC.

This chain links TRBV6-5 with TRBJ2-7; 13 bases are shared with TRBD2. This CDR3 is 14 amino acids long. V trimming: 6 bases; J trimming: 3 bases; junction bases outside the gene matches: 2. CDR1 MNHEY and CDR2 SVGAGI come from the germline V gene. Written as DNA, the CDR3 is TGTGCCAGCAGGCGACTAGCGGGGGGCTACGAGCAGTACTTC. Translated: CASRRLAGGYEQYF.

The chain couples TRBV28 to TRBJ1-1; D is uncertain. Per the germline V gene, CDR1 is MDHEN and CDR2 is SYDVKM. The CDR3 is 14 amino acids. V lost 0 bases and J lost 4, with 9 bases in between. The CDR3 sequence is CASSLWGTGTEAFF. DNA of the CDR3: TGTGCCAGCAGTTTATGGGGTACGGGCACTGAAGCTTTCTTT.

Concerning this clone: Other DNA sequences in this specimen translate into the identical CDR3. The chain carries TRBV5-1 and TRBJ1-1, with D possibly matching TRBD1 (5 bases). Trimming shortened V by 2 bases and J by 1 base, and 6 bases separated the two germline ends. CDR3 size: 13 residues. Germline V gene data show CDR1 as SGHRS and CDR2 as YFSETQ. The CDR3 nucleotides are TGCGCCAGCAGCTTTACAGGGAACACTGAAGCTTTCTTT. Protein product: CASSFTGNTEAFF.

V and J are TRBV29-1 and TRBJ2-5; 8 positions agree with TRBD1. V gave up 4 bases and J gave up 5 bases; unmatched junction bases: 6. Germline V lookup: CDR1 SQVTM, CDR2 ANQGSEA. This CDR3 contains 13 residues. The CDR3 protein is CSVGGRGLETQYF. CDR3 nucleotides: TGCAGCGTTGGCGGCAGGGGGCTTGAGACCCAGTACTTC. Looking up the rest from reference TRBV29-1 and TRBJ2-5 gives the full variable domain: SAVISQKPSRDICQRGTSLTIQCQVDSQVTMMFWYRQQPGQSLTLIATANQGSEATYESGFVIDKFPISRPNLTFSTLTVSNMSPEDSSIYLCSVGGRGLETQYFGPGTRLLVL.

The chain couples TRBV9 to TRBJ1-1; a possible D gene is TRBD1 (5 bases). V lost 4 bases, J lost 1 base, and 14 bases lay in between. Germline CDR1 and CDR2: SGDLS and YYNGEE. The CDR3 covers 15 residues. CDR3 nucleotide sequence: TGTGCCAGCAGCCCTGGGGGGGTCTCGAACACTGAAGCTTTCTTT. It yields the protein CASSPGGVSNTEAFF.

The gene calls are TRBV3-1 (or the pseudogene TRBV3-2) and TRBJ2-4, with D possibly being TRBD1 (5 bases). Germline V lookup: CDR1 LGHDT, CDR2 YNNKEL (reference sequence). The CDR3 extends over 15 amino acids. Trimming took off 0 bases at V and 5 bases at J, with 11 bases between the two ends. The CDR3 DNA reads as TGTGCCAGCAGCCAAGATAGTAGGGGCCAAAACATTCAGTACTTC. This sequence encodes CASSQDSRGQNIQYF.

The genes are TRBV5-8 and TRBJ1-5, with D possibly TRBD1 on 5 matching bases. The V end lost 5 bases, the J end lost 7 bases, and 16 bases lay between the germline ends. This CDR3 has 14 amino acids. Germline assignment: CDR1 SGHTS and CDR2 YDEGEE. CDR3 residues: CASSSGFMRQPQHF. The CDR3 DNA sequence: TGTGCCAGCAGTTCAGGGTTCATGAGACAGCCCCAGCATTTT.

This clone was counted many times. V is TRBV6-6 and J is TRBJ2-7; weak D call: TRBD2 (5 bases). Germline V gene sequence: CDR1 MNHNY, CDR2 SVGAGI (reference sequence). There are 10 residues in the CDR3. With 5 bases removed from V and 6 bases from J, the gap between germline ends came to 5 bases. This CDR3 reads CASSEGEQYF. DNA for the CDR3: TGTGCCAGCAGTGAGGGCGAGCAGTACTTC.

V and J are TRBV10-1 and TRBJ1-2, with a possible D match to TRBD1 (6 bases). This CDR3 comprises 15 residues. Trimming stripped 9 bases from V and 7 bases from J, with 24 bases between. Germline V lookup: CDR1 WNHNN, CDR2 SYGVQD (reference sequence). The CDR3 nucleotides are TGCGCCAGTAAGCACCGCCCTTACAGGGCTTTTGGCTACACCTTC. As protein: CASKHRPYRAFGYTF.

The chain employs TRBV5-1 and TRBJ2-3; the D is unclear. CDR3 length equals 14 residues. Germline V CDR1 and CDR2: SGHRS, YFSETQ. The V end was cut by 8 bases, the J end by 2 bases, with 15 bases between. The CDR3 protein is CARSETVPTDTQYF. The CDR3 DNA follows: TGCGCCAGATCCGAAACAGTCCCCACAGATACGCAGTATTTT.

This chain uses TRBV28 with TRBJ1-6, with D perhaps matching TRBD1 (5 bases). The CDR3 spans 15 residues. Trimming took off 2 bases at V and 10 bases at J, with 15 bases between the two ends. Germline CDR1 is MDHEN and CDR2 is SYDVKM. The CDR3 bases are TGTGCCAGCAGTTTAATACCAGGGTTGGGCTCACCCCTCCACTTT. Translated, it gives CASSLIPGLGSPLHF.